These 25 T cell receptor beta chains were sequenced from one sample in a study of CD8 T cells in ankylosing spondylitis. General study points: A TCR beta motif of eight or nine highly homologous variants seemed to mark ankylosing spondylitis blood.

These receptors have no identified antigens. TCRdb reanalysed the 5' RACE reads using MiXCR and keeps one entry per CDR3 protein. The sample lists a few hundred thousand distinct CDR3 sequences, about 15% occurring once. Input material: blood, either unsorted or a sorted T cell fraction (not recorded which). The receptors come from a male donor with ankylosing spondylitis.

In its sample, this clonotype was seen many times. This chain uses TRBV11-2 with TRBJ2-1, with 8 bases matching TRBD2. Germline assignment: CDR1 SGHAT and CDR2 FQNNGV. This CDR3 spans 17 amino acids. The trim removed 2 bases at V and 1 base at J, leaving 7 bases unmatched. The CDR3 reads CASSLRLALLSYNEQFF. DNA for the CDR3: TGTGCCAGCAGCTTAAGACTAGCGCTCCTGTCCTACAATGAGCAGTTCTTC.

The V call is TRBV2, the J call TRBJ2-1; D may correspond to TRBD1 or TRBD2 (5 bases each). The ends were cut back, 0 bases at V and 8 bases at J, with 8 bases in the middle. This CDR3 spans 13 amino acids. Germline V gene lookup returns CDR1 SNHLY and CDR2 FYNNEI. The CDR3 bases are TGTGCCAGCAGTGAAGCGGGACCCGATGAGCAGTTCTTC. Translation gives CASSEAGPDEQFF.

J is TRBJ1-4 and V is TRBV10-2; D gene uncertain. The CDR3 has 11 amino acids. Trimming took 5 bases from V and 7 from J, leaving 5 bases between them. Germline CDR1 is WSHSY and CDR2 is SAAADI. The CDR3, as DNA: TGCGCCAGCAGTACCCTTGAAAAACTGTTTTTT. Translating it yields CASSTLEKLFF.

This clonotype was picked up many times. The chain is built from TRBV12-3 or TRBV12-4 and TRBJ2-3; D is ambiguous. This CDR3 has 12 residues. The V end lost 2 bases, the J end lost 4 bases, and 4 bases lay between the germline ends. CDR3: CASSLRPDTQYF. CDR3 nucleotides: TGTGCCAGCAGTTTAAGACCAGATACGCAGTATTTT.

The chain combines TRBV20-1 with TRBJ1-6; TRBD1 agrees at 11 bases. With 6 bases clipped from V and 9 bases from J, the junction kept 7 bases outside the gene matches. Germline CDR1 DFQATT, CDR2 SNEGSKA (reference sequence). This CDR3 has 14 residues. The CDR3 sequence is CSARLGQGGSPLHF. Here the CDR3 DNA reads TGCAGTGCCCGCCTGGGACAGGGGGGTTCACCCCTCCACTTT.

The genes are TRBV20-1 and TRBJ1-2; perhaps TRBD1 as D (6 bases). Germline lookup yields CDR1 DFQATT and CDR2 SNEGSKA (reference sequence). Deletions cut 5 bases from V and 6 bases from J, with 16 bases between. The CDR3 runs 13 residues. CDR3 sequence: CSAPPQGSDGYTF. The CDR3 DNA follows: TGCAGTGCTCCGCCCCAGGGGAGCGATGGCTACACCTTC.

This clonotype has just a few counts. The J gene is TRBJ1-1, the V gene TRBV7-2, with D possibly matching TRBD1 (5 bases). Trimming left V 5 bases short and J 4 bases short, with 20 bases between. Germline V gene sequence: CDR1 SGHTA, CDR2 FQGNSA. This CDR3 comprises 16 residues. The CDR3 DNA reads as TGTGCCAGCAGCAATAGGGACCTTCGACGGGGCACTGAAGCTTTCTTT. It specifies CASSNRDLRRGTEAFF. Full variable domain (outside the CDR3, taken from reference TRBV7-2 and TRBJ1-1): GAGVSQSPSNKVTEKGKDVELRCDPISGHTALYWYRQSLGQGLEFLIYFQGNSAPDKSGLPSDRFSAERTGGSVSTLTIQRTQQEDSAVYLCASSNRDLRRGTEAFFGQGTRLTVV.

J is TRBJ2-5 and V is TRBV18, with D possibly TRBD2 on 5 matching bases. CDR1 is KGHSH and CDR2 is LQKENI in the germline V gene. There are 16 residues in the CDR3. V was trimmed by 3 bases and J by 1 base, leaving 15 bases between them. The CDR3 DNA sequence: TGTGCCAGCTCACCTTCCTCCCCAGCGGTCCAAGAGACCCAGTACTTC. It codes for CASSPSSPAVQETQYF.

The chain has TRBV2 and TRBJ2-3, with unresolved D. Trimming shortened V by 3 bases and J by 4 bases, and 14 bases separated the two germline ends. The CDR3 runs to 15 residues. CDR1 SNHLY and CDR2 FYNNEI come from the germline V gene. CDR3 DNA: TGTGCCAGCAGTGAGGGTGGGGTATTAGCAGATACGCAGTATTTT. Residues: CASSEGGVLADTQYF. The whole variable domain, remainder taken from reference TRBV2 and TRBJ2-3, is EPEVTQTPSHQVTQMGQEVILRCVPISNHLYFYWYRQILGQKVEFLVSFYNNEISEKSEIFDDQFSVERPDGSNFTLKIRSTKLEDSAMYFCASSEGGVLADTQYFGPGTRLTVL.

This clonotype was recorded a few times. The rearrangement links TRBV6-5 to TRBJ1-5; the D is unclear. This CDR3 is built from 15 residues. Germline loops: CDR1 MNHEY, CDR2 SVGAGI. With 0 bases removed from V and 0 bases from J, the gap between germline ends came to 6 bases. CDR3 sequence (DNA): TGTGCCAGCAGTTACTCTTCCAATAGCAATCAGCCCCAGCATTTT. Its translation: CASSYSSNSNQPQHF.

This CDR3 is CASSPPGTGVSRETQYF. The CDR3 DNA sequence: TGTGCCAGCAGTCCCCCCGGGACAGGGGTCTCGAGGGAGACCCAGTACTTC. The chain couples TRBV6-1 to TRBJ2-5, with 10 bases aligning to TRBD1. The CDR3 consists of 17 residues. V lost 5 bases and J lost 5; bases outside the gene matches: 14. CDR1 is MNHNS and CDR2 is SASEGT in the germline V gene.

This sequence joins TRBV20-1 and TRBJ2-5; D may be TRBD1 (7 bases). Trimming took off 5 bases at V and 6 bases at J, with 22 bases between the two ends. CDR1 and CDR2 (germline): DFQATT, SNEGSKA (reference sequence). The CDR3 extends over 15 amino acids. The CDR3 loop is CSADGGGTAGKTQYF. As DNA, the CDR3 is TGCAGTGCTGACGGAGGAGGGACAGCAGGAAAGACCCAGTACTTC.

V usage is TRBV10-3 and J usage is TRBJ2-2; D may be TRBD2 (5 bases). CDR3 length: 14 amino acids. Trimming cost V 0 bases and J 3 bases, with 5 bases left between them. CDR1 is ENHRY and CDR2 is SYGVKD in the germline V gene. CDR3 in amino acids: CAISESGDTGELFF. CDR3 nucleotides: TGTGCCATCAGTGAGTCGGGAGACACCGGGGAGCTGTTTTTT.

This chain uses TRBV4-3 with TRBJ2-7; D uncertain. This CDR3 comprises 14 residues. Germline V lookup: CDR1 LGHNA, CDR2 YSLEER. Trimming took off 0 bases at V and 3 bases at J, with 9 bases between the two ends. The CDR3 region has the DNA TGCGCCAGCAGCCAAGATGTCCCAGGCTACGAGCAGTACTTC. Its protein is CASSQDVPGYEQYF.

The chain combines TRBV27 with TRBJ2-1, with 9 nucleotides matching TRBD2. Germline lookup yields CDR1 MNHEY and CDR2 SMNVEV (reference sequence). CDR3 length: 15 amino acids. The trim removed 7 bases at V and 5 bases at J, leaving 9 bases unmatched. The CDR3 protein is CASNVASGNHNEQFF. DNA of the CDR3: TGTGCCAGCAATGTGGCTAGCGGGAACCACAATGAGCAGTTCTTC.

This clonotype was observed many times. The chain links TRBV12-3 or TRBV12-4 to TRBJ2-7; 9 nucleotides line up with TRBD1. The CDR3 runs 15 residues. V gave up 3 bases and J gave up 2 bases; unmatched junction bases: 5. The CDR3 loop reads CASSFRTGVAYEQYF. In DNA, the CDR3 is TGTGCCAGCAGTTTTAGGACAGGGGTGGCCTACGAGCAGTACTTC.

The rearrangement links TRBV5-1 to TRBJ2-3, with 8 bases lining up with TRBD1. The CDR3 contains 16 residues. The V gene's germline CDR1 is SGHRS and CDR2 YFSETQ. J gave up 2 bases and V 3 bases, and 8 bases lay outside the gene matches. The CDR3 DNA follows: TGCGCCAGCAGCTATTTGCCGACAGGGGCCACAGATACGCAGTATTTT. Protein product: CASSYLPTGATDTQYF.

This clonotype was detected many times. The genes are TRBV4-3 and TRBJ1-1; D might be TRBD1 (5 bases). Germline CDR1 and CDR2: LGHNA and YSLEER. Trimming removed 4 bases from V and 7 bases from J, with 19 bases in between. CDR3 length: 15 residues. In DNA, the CDR3 is TGCGCCAGCAGCCGTTCTTTTAAGGGGACGGATGAAGCTTTCTTT. Translation: CASSRSFKGTDEAFF.

The chain recombines TRBV13 with TRBJ2-1, with 8 bases lining up with TRBD2. Trimming removed 5 bases from V and 4 bases from J; junction bases left unmatched: 7. This CDR3 contains 15 residues. From germline, CDR1 is PRHDT and CDR2 FYEKMQ (reference sequence). The CDR3 reads CASSAVLAGYNEQFF. CDR3 DNA sequence: TGTGCCAGCAGCGCGGTCTTAGCGGGGTACAATGAGCAGTTCTTC.

The V call is TRBV7-9, the J call TRBJ2-7, with 7 nucleotides matching TRBD2. Germline lookup yields CDR1 SEHNR and CDR2 FQNEAQ (reference sequence). The length of the CDR3 is 16 residues. Unmatched junction bases numbered 6, after V lost 0 bases and J lost 1 base. The CDR3 reads CASSLARGTDSYEQYF. The CDR3, as DNA: TGTGCCAGCAGCTTAGCGCGGGGGACGGATTCCTACGAGCAGTACTTC.

This clonotype appeared a few times. The chain combines TRBV20-1 with TRBJ1-3; TRBD1 is a possible D gene (5 bases). With 5 bases removed from V and 8 bases from J, the gap between germline ends came to 10 bases. This CDR3 is 11 amino acids long. Looked up from germline, CDR1 is DFQATT and CDR2 is SNEGSKA (reference sequence). The CDR3 reads CSAPGGDTIYF. The CDR3, as DNA: TGCAGTGCTCCGGGGGGTGACACCATATATTTT.

The chain couples TRBV11-2 to TRBJ2-3; D remains ambiguous. Germline V gene lookup returns CDR1 SGHAT and CDR2 FQNNGV. V shed 1 base and J shed 2 bases, with 10 bases lying between them. The CDR3 has 15 residues. CDR3 coding DNA: TGTGCCAGCAGCTTAGCGAGCAGATCCACAGATACGCAGTATTTT. This sequence encodes CASSLASRSTDTQYF.

This chain joins TRBV20-1 and TRBJ2-2, with TRBD1 identical over 8 bases. This CDR3 is built from 13 residues. CDR1 is DFQATT, CDR2 SNEGSKA, per germline (reference sequence). The V gene end was trimmed by 6 bases and the J gene end by 8 bases; junction bases not matched to a gene: 8. The DNA of the CDR3 is TGCAGTGCCCCCGAGACAGGGGTTGGGGAGCTGTTTTTT. It encodes CSAPETGVGELFF.

This clonotype was detected only a few times. V usage is TRBV29-1 and J usage is TRBJ2-3, with 9 bases that match TRBD2. Germline V gene lookup returns CDR1 SQVTM and CDR2 ANQGSEA. V was clipped by 6 bases and J by 1 base; unmatched bases: 11. The CDR3 loop spans 16 amino acids. The CDR3 here is CSVGLAKGGGTDTQYF. The CDR3 DNA reads as TGCAGCGTCGGACTAGCGAAAGGAGGGGGCACAGATACGCAGTATTTT.

The V gene is TRBV15, the J gene TRBJ2-1, with D uncertain. Germline loops: CDR1 LNHNV, CDR2 YYDKDF (reference sequence). V was cut by 0 bases and J by 8 bases, with 11 bases left in between. CDR3 length: 14 residues. This CDR3 is CATSRDGKGHEQFF. The CDR3 DNA sequence: TGTGCCACCAGCAGAGATGGGAAAGGGCATGAGCAGTTCTTC.